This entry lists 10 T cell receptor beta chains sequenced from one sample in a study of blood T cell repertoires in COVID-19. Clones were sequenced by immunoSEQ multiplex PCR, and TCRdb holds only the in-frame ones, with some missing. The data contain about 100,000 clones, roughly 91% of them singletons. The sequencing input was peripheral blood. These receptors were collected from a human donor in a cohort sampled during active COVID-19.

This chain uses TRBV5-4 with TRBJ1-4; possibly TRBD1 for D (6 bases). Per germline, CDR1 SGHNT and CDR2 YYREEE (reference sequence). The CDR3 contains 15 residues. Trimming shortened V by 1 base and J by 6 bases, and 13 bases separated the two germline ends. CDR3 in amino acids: CASSLSGGWDEKLFF. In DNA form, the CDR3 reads TGTGCCAGCAGCTTGTCGGGGGGCTGGGATGAAAAACTGTTTTTT.

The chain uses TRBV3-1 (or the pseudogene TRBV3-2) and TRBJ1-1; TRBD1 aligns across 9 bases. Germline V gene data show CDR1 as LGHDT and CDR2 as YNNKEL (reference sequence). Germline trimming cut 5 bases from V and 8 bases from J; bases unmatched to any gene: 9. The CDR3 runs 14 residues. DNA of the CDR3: TGTGCCAGCAGCGCTGGGACAGGGAAACGAGAAGCTTTCTTT. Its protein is CASSAGTGKREAFF.

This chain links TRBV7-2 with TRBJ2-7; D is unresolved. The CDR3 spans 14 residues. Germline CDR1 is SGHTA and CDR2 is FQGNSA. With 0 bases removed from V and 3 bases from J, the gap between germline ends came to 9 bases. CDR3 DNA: TGTGCCAGCAGCTTAGCTGAACTTAGCTACGAGCAGTACTTC. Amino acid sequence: CASSLAELSYEQYF.

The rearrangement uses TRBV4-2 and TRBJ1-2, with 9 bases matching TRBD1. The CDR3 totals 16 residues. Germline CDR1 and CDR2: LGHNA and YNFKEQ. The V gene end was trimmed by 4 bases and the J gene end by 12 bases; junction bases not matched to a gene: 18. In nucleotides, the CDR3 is TGTGCCAGCAGCCCTCCCAACGTCCGGGACAGGGTGTCTGACACCTTC. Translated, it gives CASSPPNVRDRVSDTF.

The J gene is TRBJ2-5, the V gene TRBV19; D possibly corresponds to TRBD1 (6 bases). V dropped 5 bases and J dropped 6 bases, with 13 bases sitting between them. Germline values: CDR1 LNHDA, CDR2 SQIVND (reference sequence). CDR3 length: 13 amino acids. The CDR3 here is CASSLTTGKTQYF. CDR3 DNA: TGTGCCAGTAGTCTAACGACAGGAAAGACCCAGTACTTC. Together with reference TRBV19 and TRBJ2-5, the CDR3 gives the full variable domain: DGGITQSPKYLFRKEGQNVTLSCEQNLNHDAMYWYRQDPGQGLRLIYYSQIVNDFQKGDIAEGYSVSREKKESFPLTVTSAQKNPTAFYLCASSLTTGKTQYFGPGTRLLVL.

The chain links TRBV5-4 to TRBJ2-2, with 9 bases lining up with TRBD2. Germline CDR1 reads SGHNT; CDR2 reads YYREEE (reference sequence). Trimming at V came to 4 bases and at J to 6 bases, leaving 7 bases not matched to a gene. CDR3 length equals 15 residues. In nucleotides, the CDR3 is TGTGCCAGCAGCCCGGGGACTAGCTACTCCGGGGAGCTGTTTTTT. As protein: CASSPGTSYSGELFF.

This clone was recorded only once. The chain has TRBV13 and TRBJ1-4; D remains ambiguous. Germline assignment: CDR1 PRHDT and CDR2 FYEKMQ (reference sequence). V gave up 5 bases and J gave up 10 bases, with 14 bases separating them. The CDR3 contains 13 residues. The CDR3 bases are TGTGCCAGCAGCGGCCCGGGTAGCGGAAAACTGTTTTTT. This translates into CASSGPGSGKLFF.

The CDR3 sequence: CASSSSDRGLNYGYTF. CDR3 in DNA: TGTGCCAGCAGCTCTTCGGACAGGGGCCTTAACTATGGCTACACCTTC. This chain uses TRBV3-1 (or the pseudogene TRBV3-2) with TRBJ1-2; 9 bases are shared with TRBD1. CDR1 and CDR2 from the germline V gene are LGHDT and YNNKEL (reference sequence). V was pared by 5 bases and J by 1 base, with 8 bases of the junction left unmatched. CDR3 length equals 16 residues.

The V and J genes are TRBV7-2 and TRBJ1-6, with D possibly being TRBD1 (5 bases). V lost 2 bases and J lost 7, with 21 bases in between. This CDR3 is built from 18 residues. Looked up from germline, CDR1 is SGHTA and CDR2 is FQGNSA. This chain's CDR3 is CASSLSRGGGDLNSPLHF. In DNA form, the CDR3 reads TGTGCCAGCAGCTTAAGCCGTGGTGGAGGGGACCTAAATTCACCCCTCCACTTT.

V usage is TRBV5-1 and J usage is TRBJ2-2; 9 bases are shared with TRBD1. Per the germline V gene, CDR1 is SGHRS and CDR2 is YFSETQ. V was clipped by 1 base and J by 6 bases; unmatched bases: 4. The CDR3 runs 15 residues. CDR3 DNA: TGCGCCAGCAGCTTGCGGCGACAGGGGGCCGGGGAGCTGTTTTTT. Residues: CASSLRRQGAGELFF. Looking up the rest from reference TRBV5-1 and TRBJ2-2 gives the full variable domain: KAGVTQTPRYLIKTRGQQVTLSCSPISGHRSVSWYQQTPGQGLQFLFEYFSETQRNKGNFPGRFSGRQFSNSRSEMNVSTLELGDSALYLCASSLRRQGAGELFFGEGSRLTVL.